This note documents a single TCR beta chain sequence. What it recognizes is unknown. The sample belongs to a study of cytomegalovirus exposure and HLA in healthy donors. Libraries were prepared by immunoSEQ multiplex PCR; TCRdb keeps only in-frame clonotypes and omits some of them. The sample includes around 73,000 clones, around 90% of them seen just once. The junction had 15 bases not matched to a gene; V was cut back by 4 bases and J by 9 bases. This CDR3 has 16 residues. Germline V lookup: CDR1 GTSNPN, CDR2 SVGIG (reference sequence). Notes on the study in general: Generally TCR sequences proved uncommon, though certain public TCRs appeared in numerous donors. Some TCR beta chains (roughly 150 of them) were listed as cytomegalovirus-associated.

The specimen sequenced was PBMCs. This TCR came from a woman in her late teens or twenties in good health and CMV-seropositive. The rearrangement links TRBV30 to TRBJ2-6; TRBD1 matches 7 bases. CDR3 sequence: CAWIGQDPAWVNVLTF. The CDR3 DNA follows: TGTGCCTGGATTGGACAGGACCCCGCCTGGGTCAACGTCCTGACTTTC.